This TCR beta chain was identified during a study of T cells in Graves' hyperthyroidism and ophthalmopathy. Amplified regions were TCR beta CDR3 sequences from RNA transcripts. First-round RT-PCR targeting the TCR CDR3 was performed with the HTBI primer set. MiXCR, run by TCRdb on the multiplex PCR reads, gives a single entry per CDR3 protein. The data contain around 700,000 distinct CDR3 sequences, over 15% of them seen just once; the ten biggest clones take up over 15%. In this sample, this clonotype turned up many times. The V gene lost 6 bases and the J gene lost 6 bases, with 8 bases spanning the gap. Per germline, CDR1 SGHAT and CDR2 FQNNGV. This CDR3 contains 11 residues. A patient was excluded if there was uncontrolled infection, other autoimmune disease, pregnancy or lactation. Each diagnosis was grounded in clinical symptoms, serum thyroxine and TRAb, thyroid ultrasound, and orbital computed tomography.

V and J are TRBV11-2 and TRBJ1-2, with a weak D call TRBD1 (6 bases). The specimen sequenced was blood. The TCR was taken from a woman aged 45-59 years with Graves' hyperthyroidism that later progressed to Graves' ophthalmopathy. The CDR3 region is CASRRQDGYTF. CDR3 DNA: TGTGCCAGCAGAAGACAGGATGGCTACACCTTC.